The 13 T cell receptor beta chains below come from one sample, sequenced in a study of blood T cell repertoires in COVID-19 (dated by TCRdb to 2018 to 2020). The library came from the immunoSEQ multiplex PCR assay. Imported from immuneACCESS, the table was reduced by TCRdb to in-frame sequences with V and J called. These copies leave out some clones; in studies compared against another copy, an unresolved V gene accounts for under half, and the cause of the remainder is not known. Across this sample there are fewer than 300,000 clones, with approximately 78% seen only once. Of the sample, approximately 5% is held by the ten largest clones. Sequences were obtained from PBMCs or T cells enriched from blood (not recorded which). The receptor set was obtained from a man between 35 and 55 years old who had been exposed to COVID-19.

The V gene is TRBV10-3, the J gene TRBJ1-1, with D uncertain. This CDR3 region has 11 residues. Trimming shortened V by 10 bases and J by 1 base, and 7 bases separated the two germline ends. Germline lookup yields CDR1 ENHRY and CDR2 SYGVKD. CDR3 loop: CATRGNTEAFF. The CDR3 DNA is TGTGCCACCCGGGGGAACACTGAAGCTTTCTTT.

This chain joins TRBV6-5 and TRBJ2-7, with TRBD1 matching over 9 bases. The V gene end was trimmed by 7 bases and the J gene end by 1 base; junction bases not matched to a gene: 8. The CDR3 is made up of 15 amino acids. Germline CDR1 reads MNHEY; CDR2 reads SVGAGI. In DNA form, the CDR3 reads TGTGCCAGCACTCAGCCGGGACAGGGATCCTACGAGCAGTACTTC. Protein product: CASTQPGQGSYEQYF.

Only one count was recorded for this clone. The V and J genes are TRBV29-1 and TRBJ1-5; tentative D call: TRBD1 (6 bases). The germline V gene encodes CDR1 SQVTM and CDR2 ANQGSEA. There are 14 residues in the CDR3. V dropped 3 bases and J dropped 4 bases, with 13 bases sitting between them. For the CDR3, the DNA is TGCAGCGTTGAGGGGGGGGCTGGTAATCAGCCCCAGCATTTT. Translation: CSVEGGAGNQPQHF.

The V gene is TRBV5-5, the J gene TRBJ1-6; D might be TRBD1 (6 bases). V shed 1 base and J shed 7 bases, with 21 bases lying between them. The V gene's germline CDR1 is SGHKS and CDR2 YYEKEE (reference sequence). The CDR3 consists of 18 residues. The CDR3 protein is CASSLSVGSGQGNSPLHF. As DNA, the CDR3 is TGTGCCAGCAGCTTGTCGGTTGGTTCAGGCCAGGGGAATTCACCCCTCCACTTT.

This chain uses TRBV3-1 (or the pseudogene TRBV3-2) with TRBJ1-1, with D unresolved. The length of the CDR3 is 11 residues. V was pared by 8 bases and J by 8 bases, with 12 bases between. Germline V gene lookup returns CDR1 LGHDT and CDR2 YNNKEL (reference sequence). CDR3 DNA: TGTGCCAGCGGGCCGACCGTAGAAGCTTTCTTT. Amino acid sequence: CASGPTVEAFF.

This chain connects TRBV18 to TRBJ1-2; 7 bases line up with TRBD1. The CDR3 runs to 15 residues. J gave up 4 bases and V 2 bases, and 7 bases lay outside the gene matches. CDR1 and CDR2 (germline): KGHSH, LQKENI. CDR3 amino acids: CASSPRRDSTYGYTF. The CDR3 coding sequence is TGTGCCAGCTCACCAAGGCGGGACAGCACCTATGGCTACACCTTC.

A word on this clone: At one end, the junction sequence differs from germline, possibly due to a read error. CDR3 coding DNA: TGTGCCAGCAGCCCTATGGGCGGAGGCACGGATACGCAGTATTTT. Its translation is CASSPMGGGTDTQYF. The rearrangement links TRBV11-2 to TRBJ2-3; a possible D gene is TRBD2 (5 bases). The germline gives CDR1 SGHAT, CDR2 FQNNGV. The CDR3 runs to 15 residues. Full variable domain (rest looked up from reference TRBV11-2 and TRBJ2-3): EAGVAQSPRYKIIEKRQSVAFWCNPISGHATLYWYQQILGQGPKLLIQFQNNGVVDDSQLPKDRFSAERLKGVDSTLKIQPAKLEDSAVYLCASSPMGGGTDTQYFGPGTRLTVL.

In its sample, this clone was seen a few times. The chain links TRBV5-1 to TRBJ1-6; D may be TRBD1 (6 bases). This CDR3 has 16 amino acids. Germline CDR1 is SGHRS and CDR2 is YFSETQ. The ends were cut back, 0 bases at V and 3 bases at J, with 10 bases in the middle. The CDR3 spells CASSLAGQSYNSPLHF. CDR3 sequence (DNA): TGCGCCAGCAGCTTGGCCGGACAGAGCTATAATTCACCCCTCCACTTT. Full variable domain (rest looked up from reference TRBV5-1 and TRBJ1-6): KAGVTQTPRYLIKTRGQQVTLSCSPISGHRSVSWYQQTPGQGLQFLFEYFSETQRNKGNFPGRFSGRQFSNSRSEMNVSTLELGDSALYLCASSLAGQSYNSPLHFGNGTRLTVT.

This chain links TRBV19 with TRBJ1-3; a possible D gene is TRBD1 (5 bases). The CDR3 totals 16 residues. Germline loops: CDR1 LNHDA, CDR2 SQIVND (reference sequence). V dropped 5 bases and J dropped 7 bases, with 21 bases sitting between them. CDR3 in amino acids: CASSPSSGAPINTIYF. Written as DNA, the CDR3 is TGTGCCAGTAGTCCTAGTAGCGGGGCGCCGATCAACACCATATATTTT.

V gene TRBV28 combines with J gene TRBJ2-7, with 8 bases fitting TRBD2. With V trimmed by 6 bases and J by 12 bases, 13 bases remained unmatched. The CDR3 is made up of 13 amino acids. Looked up from germline, CDR1 is MDHEN and CDR2 is SYDVKM. In nucleotides, the CDR3 is TGTGCCAGCAGATCTACTCTCGGGAGGGAATGGTACTTC. As protein: CASRSTLGREWYF.

In this sample, this clone turned up many times. The CDR3 reads CASSTGQGTAEAFF. CDR3 in DNA: TGCGCCAGCAGCACGGGACAGGGAACGGCTGAAGCTTTCTTT. The chain combines TRBV5-1 with TRBJ1-1; 9 positions match TRBD1. Germline trimming cut 4 bases from V and 6 bases from J; bases unmatched to any gene: 7. This CDR3 has 14 residues. The germline V gene has CDR1 SGHRS and CDR2 YFSETQ.

The chain links TRBV9 to TRBJ1-3; D is perhaps TRBD1 (5 bases). Trimming removed 3 bases from V and 0 bases from J, with 22 bases in between. The CDR3 contains 19 residues. Germline CDR1 and CDR2: SGDLS and YYNGEE. As DNA, the CDR3 is TGTGCCAGCAGCGACCGGCGAGCCCAGACAGATTACTCTGGAAACACCATATATTTT. This codes for CASSDRRAQTDYSGNTIYF.

The chain links TRBV10-2 to TRBJ2-5; TRBD1 might be the D (5 bases). V lost 5 bases and J lost 0, with 10 bases in between. This CDR3 contains 14 residues. Germline values: CDR1 WSHSY, CDR2 SAAADI. In DNA form, the CDR3 reads TGCGCCAGCAGTTTGACAGAGTACCAAGAGACCCAGTACTTC. It translates to CASSLTEYQETQYF.